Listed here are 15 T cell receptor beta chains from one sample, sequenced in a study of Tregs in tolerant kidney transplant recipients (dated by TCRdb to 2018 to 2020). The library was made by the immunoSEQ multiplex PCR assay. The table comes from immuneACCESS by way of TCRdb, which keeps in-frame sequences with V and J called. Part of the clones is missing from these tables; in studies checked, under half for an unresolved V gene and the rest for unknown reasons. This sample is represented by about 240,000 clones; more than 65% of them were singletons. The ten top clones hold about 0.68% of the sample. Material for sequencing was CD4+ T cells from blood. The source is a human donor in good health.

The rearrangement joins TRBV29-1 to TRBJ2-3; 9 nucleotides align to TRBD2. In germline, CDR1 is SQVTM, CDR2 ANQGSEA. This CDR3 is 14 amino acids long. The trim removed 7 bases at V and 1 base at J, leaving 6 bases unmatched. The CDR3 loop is CSGKAGGRTDTQYF. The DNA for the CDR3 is TGCAGCGGCAAAGCGGGGGGCCGCACAGATACGCAGTATTTT.

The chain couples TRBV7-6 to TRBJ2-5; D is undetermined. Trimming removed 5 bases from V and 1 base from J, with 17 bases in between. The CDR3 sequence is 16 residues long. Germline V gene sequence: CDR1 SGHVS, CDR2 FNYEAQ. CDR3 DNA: TGTGCCAGCAGCGCAGACCTATCAAGGGCCCAAGAGACCCAGTACTTC. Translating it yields CASSADLSRAQETQYF.

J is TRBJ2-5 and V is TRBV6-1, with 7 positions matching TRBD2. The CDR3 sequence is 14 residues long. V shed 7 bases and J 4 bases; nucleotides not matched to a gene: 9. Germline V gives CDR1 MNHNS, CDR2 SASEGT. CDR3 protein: CASIPVVAGETQYF. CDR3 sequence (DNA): TGTGCCAGCATCCCCGTAGTAGCGGGAGAGACCCAGTACTTC.

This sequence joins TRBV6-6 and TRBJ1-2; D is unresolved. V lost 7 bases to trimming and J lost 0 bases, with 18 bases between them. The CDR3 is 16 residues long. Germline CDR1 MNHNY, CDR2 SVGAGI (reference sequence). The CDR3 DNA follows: TGTGCCAGCACTAGACATGGGGAAAAAGCTAACTATGGCTACACCTTC. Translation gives CASTRHGEKANYGYTF.

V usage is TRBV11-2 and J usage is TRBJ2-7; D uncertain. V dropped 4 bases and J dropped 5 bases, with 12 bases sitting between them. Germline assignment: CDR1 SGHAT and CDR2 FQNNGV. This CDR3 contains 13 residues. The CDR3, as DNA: TGTGCCAGCAGCTCGTACATTGGGAACGAGCAGTACTTC. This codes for CASSSYIGNEQYF.

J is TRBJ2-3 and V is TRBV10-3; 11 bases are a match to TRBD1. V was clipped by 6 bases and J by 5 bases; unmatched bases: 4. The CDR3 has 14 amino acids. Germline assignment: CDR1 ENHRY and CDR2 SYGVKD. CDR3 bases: TGTGCCATCAGCCGGGACAGGGGGAGAGATACGCAGTATTTT. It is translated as CAISRDRGRDTQYF.

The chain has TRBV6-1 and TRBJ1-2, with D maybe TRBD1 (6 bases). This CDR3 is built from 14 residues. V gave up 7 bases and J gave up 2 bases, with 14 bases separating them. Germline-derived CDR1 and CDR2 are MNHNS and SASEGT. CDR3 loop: CASTRNRANYGYTF. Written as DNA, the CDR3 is TGTGCCAGCACCCGAAACAGGGCCAACTATGGCTACACCTTC.

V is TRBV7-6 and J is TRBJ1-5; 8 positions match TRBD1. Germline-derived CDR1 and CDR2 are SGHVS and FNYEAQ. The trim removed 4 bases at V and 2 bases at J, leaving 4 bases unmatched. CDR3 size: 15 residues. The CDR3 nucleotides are TGTGCCAGCAGCTCTCAGGGGGCCGGCAATCAGCCCCAGCATTTT. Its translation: CASSSQGAGNQPQHF.

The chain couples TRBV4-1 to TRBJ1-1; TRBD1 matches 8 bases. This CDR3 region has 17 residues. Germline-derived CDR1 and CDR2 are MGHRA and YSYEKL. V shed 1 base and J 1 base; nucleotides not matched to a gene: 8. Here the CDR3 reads CASSQGAQGASNTEAFF. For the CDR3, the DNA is TGCGCCAGCAGCCAAGGGGCTCAGGGGGCATCGAACACTGAAGCTTTCTTT.

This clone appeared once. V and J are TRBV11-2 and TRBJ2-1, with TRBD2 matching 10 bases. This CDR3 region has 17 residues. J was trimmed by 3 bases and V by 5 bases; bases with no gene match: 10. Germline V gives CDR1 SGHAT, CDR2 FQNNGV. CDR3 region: CASSEWTSGDHYNEQFF. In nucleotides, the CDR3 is TGTGCCAGCAGCGAATGGACTAGCGGTGATCACTACAATGAGCAGTTCTTC.

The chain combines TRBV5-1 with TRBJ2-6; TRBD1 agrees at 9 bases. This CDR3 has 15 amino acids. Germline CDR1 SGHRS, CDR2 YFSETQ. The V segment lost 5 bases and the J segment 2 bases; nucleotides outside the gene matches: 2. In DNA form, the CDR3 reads TGCGCCAGCAGGGGACAGGGCGCTGGGGCCAACGTCCTGACTTTC. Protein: CASRGQGAGANVLTF.

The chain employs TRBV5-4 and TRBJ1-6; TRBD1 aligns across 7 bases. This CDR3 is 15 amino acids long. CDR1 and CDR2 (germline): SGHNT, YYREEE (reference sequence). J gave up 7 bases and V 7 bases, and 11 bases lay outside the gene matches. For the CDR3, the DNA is TGTGCCAGCGCCCCATCACAGGGGCGAAATTCACCCCTCCACTTT. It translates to CASAPSQGRNSPLHF.

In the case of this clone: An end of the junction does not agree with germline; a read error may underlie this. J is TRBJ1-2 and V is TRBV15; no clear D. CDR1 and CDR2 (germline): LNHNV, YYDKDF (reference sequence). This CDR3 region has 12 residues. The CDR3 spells CATSRGKGQRSF. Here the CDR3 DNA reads TGTGCCACCAGCAGAGGGAAGGGCCAGCGGTCCTTC.

DNA for the CDR3: TGCGCCAGCAGCTTGGTGGGGAACCGGGACTATGGCTACACCTTC. The encoded protein is CASSLVGNRDYGYTF. This chain joins TRBV5-1 and TRBJ1-2; D is uncertain. V was cut by 0 bases and J by 3 bases, with 12 bases left in between. Germline CDR1 SGHRS, CDR2 YFSETQ. The CDR3 runs to 15 residues.

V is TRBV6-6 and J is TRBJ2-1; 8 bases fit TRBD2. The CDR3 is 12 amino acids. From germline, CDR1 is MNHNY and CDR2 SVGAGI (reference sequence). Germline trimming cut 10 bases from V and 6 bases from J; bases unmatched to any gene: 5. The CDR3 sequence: CAITGGLNEQFF. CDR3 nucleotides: TGTGCCATAACGGGGGGGCTCAATGAGCAGTTCTTC.